Each of the 20 T cell receptor beta chains below was sequenced from the same sample in a study of OX40 agonist ivuxolimab in advanced cancers. Produced via immunoSEQ multiplex PCR; TCRdb's table is partial and in-frame only. The table records 50,000 or so clones, more than 75% of them present only once. Sequenced material: CD4+ or CD8+ T cells sorted from blood, taken in a trial of the OX40 agonist ivuxolimab. These TCRs come from an adult with an advanced solid tumor such as melanoma, head and neck, liver or kidney cancer.

The rearrangement links TRBV6-6 to TRBJ2-4, with 7 bases lining up with TRBD2. The CDR3 runs to 15 residues. Trimming at V came to 7 bases and at J to 1 base, leaving 7 bases not matched to a gene. Per the germline V gene, CDR1 is MNHNY and CDR2 is SVGAGI (reference sequence). CDR3: CASIRFGGAKNIQYF. For the CDR3, the DNA is TGTGCCAGCATAAGGTTCGGGGGGGCCAAAAACATTCAGTACTTC.

This clone was seen a handful of times. The chain links TRBV6-6 to TRBJ1-5; D unresolved. This CDR3 spans 13 amino acids. V was pared by 2 bases and J by 12 bases, with 14 bases between. Germline lookup yields CDR1 MNHNY and CDR2 SVGAGI (reference sequence). DNA of the CDR3: TGTGCCAGCAGTTACCTGACCTCCGGGCGCCAGCATTTT. Encoded protein: CASSYLTSGRQHF.

This rearrangement joins TRBV6-4 to TRBJ1-1, with D perhaps TRBD1 (6 bases). This CDR3 contains 16 residues. Trimming cost V 4 bases and J 5 bases, with 20 bases left between them. In germline, CDR1 is MRHNA, CDR2 SNTAGT. In DNA, the CDR3 is TGTGCCAGCAGTGTCGCTGCGGGGGGGCGCGGGACTGAAGCTTTCTTT. This sequence encodes CASSVAAGGRGTEAFF.

This clone turned up a few times. This CDR3 is CASSPDYNSPLHF. CDR3 nucleotides: TGTGCCAGCAGCCCCGATTATAATTCACCCCTCCACTTT. This rearrangement joins TRBV7-3 to TRBJ1-6; D remains unclear. Germline CDR1 is SGHTA and CDR2 is FQGTGA. Trimming took off 5 bases at V and 4 bases at J, with 6 bases between the two ends. The CDR3 spans 13 residues.

The J gene is TRBJ1-3, the V gene TRBV5-1; unclear D gene. Germline loops: CDR1 SGHRS, CDR2 YFSETQ. Trimming cost V 4 bases and J 3 bases, with 14 bases left between them. The CDR3 is 15 residues long. CDR3 protein: CASSVLGLSGNTIYF. CDR3 DNA sequence: TGCGCCAGCAGCGTCCTAGGGCTTAGTGGAAACACCATATATTTT.

The genes are TRBV5-4 and TRBJ2-7; D gene ambiguous. Trimming removed 4 bases from V and 3 bases from J, with 8 bases in between. Germline lookup yields CDR1 SGHNT and CDR2 YYREEE (reference sequence). This CDR3 has 12 residues. The CDR3 region has the DNA TGTGCCAGCAGCAGGGATAACTACGAGCAGTACTTC. This sequence encodes CASSRDNYEQYF. Variable domain in full (rest from reference TRBV5-4 and TRBJ2-7): ETGVTQSPTHLIKTRGQQVTLRCSSQSGHNTVSWYQQALGQGPQFIFQYYREEENGRGNFPPRFSGLQFPNYSSELNVNALELDDSALYLCASSRDNYEQYFGPGTRLTVT.

The chain uses TRBV2 and TRBJ2-7, with TRBD1 identical over 9 bases. CDR3 length: 14 residues. With 6 bases clipped from V and 3 bases from J, the junction kept 6 bases outside the gene matches. Germline values: CDR1 SNHLY, CDR2 FYNNEI. In DNA form, the CDR3 reads TGTGCCAGCAGAACCCCGGGACAGGGCTACGAGCAGTACTTC. It encodes CASRTPGQGYEQYF.

The chain carries TRBV23-1 and TRBJ1-3; 10 bases agree with TRBD1. TRBV23-1 qualifies as an ORF whose function is uncertain. The CDR3 is 17 amino acids. V lost 3 bases and J lost 3; bases outside the gene matches: 8. The CDR3 DNA sequence: TGCGCCAGCAGTCACCCCCGACAGGGGGCGGGTGGAAACACCATATATTTT. It translates to CASSHPRQGAGGNTIYF.

This clone was recorded a few times. At one of its ends the junction is not consistent with the germline gene, which may arise from a read error. The J gene is TRBJ2-5, the V gene TRBV5-4; 7 nucleotides agree with TRBD2. The CDR3 runs to 15 residues. Per the germline V gene, CDR1 is SGHNT and CDR2 is YYREEE (reference sequence). In DNA, the CDR3 is TGTGCCAGCAGTTTGGCAGGGAGGGTACAAGAGACCCAGTACTTC. This translates into CASSLAGRVQETQYF.

The gene calls are TRBV13 and TRBJ1-2; TRBD1 might be the D (6 bases). The CDR3 runs 15 residues. The V gene's germline CDR1 is PRHDT and CDR2 FYEKMQ (reference sequence). Trimming cost V 5 bases and J 2 bases, with 15 bases left between them. Here the CDR3 DNA reads TGTGCCAGCAGCCCCACCCCCGACAGGAACTATGGCTACACCTTC. This sequence encodes CASSPTPDRNYGYTF.

This clone was counted between two and nine times. The chain links TRBV5-6 to TRBJ1-4; D gene unclear. The CDR3 runs 14 residues. Germline assignment: CDR1 SGHDT and CDR2 YYEEEE. V was pared by 0 bases and J by 8 bases, with 11 bases between. CDR3 amino acids: CASSLGGIGEKLFF. As DNA, the CDR3 is TGTGCCAGCAGCTTGGGGGGAATTGGCGAAAAACTGTTTTTT.

The chain is built from TRBV7-9 and TRBJ2-1, with 9 nucleotides matching TRBD2. The CDR3 length is 16 residues. Germline CDR1 reads SEHNR; CDR2 reads FQNEAQ (reference sequence). V shed 4 bases, J shed 0 bases, and the junction held 4 bases outside the gene matches. The CDR3 loop reads CASSSIAGDSYNEQFF. The CDR3 DNA reads as TGTGCCAGCAGCTCGATAGCGGGGGACTCCTACAATGAGCAGTTCTTC.

In its sample, this clone was seen once. The rearrangement links TRBV7-8 to TRBJ1-3; D not resolved. This CDR3 has 19 residues. The ends were cut back, 2 bases at V and 3 bases at J, with 23 bases in the middle. Germline CDR1 is SGHVS and CDR2 is FQNEAQ. CDR3 amino acids: CASSLYGSYVGGSGNTIYF. The CDR3 nucleotides are TGTGCCAGCAGCTTATACGGGTCCTACGTGGGTGGGAGTGGAAACACCATATATTTT.

The V call is TRBV18, the J call TRBJ2-7; D tentatively fits TRBD1 or TRBD2 (5 bases each). CDR3 size: 13 residues. Germline CDR1 reads KGHSH; CDR2 reads LQKENI. The V end was cut by 0 bases, the J end by 5 bases, with 8 bases between. The CDR3 loop reads CASSPPGTHEQYF. The CDR3 region has the DNA TGTGCCAGCTCACCACCAGGGACCCACGAGCAGTACTTC.

The chain couples TRBV6-5 to TRBJ1-2; TRBD1 matches 10 bases. The CDR3 totals 15 residues. Germline V CDR1 and CDR2: MNHEY, SVGAGI. Trimming took 4 bases from V and 0 from J; bases not matched to a gene: 2. The CDR3 region is CASSSGQGANYGYTF. The CDR3 DNA follows: TGTGCCAGCAGTTCCGGACAGGGGGCTAACTATGGCTACACCTTC.

V is TRBV5-8 and J is TRBJ1-3; possibly TRBD1 for D (5 bases). Trimming stripped 5 bases from V and 0 bases from J, with 12 bases between. Germline V gene sequence: CDR1 SGHTS, CDR2 YDEGEE. The CDR3 totals 15 residues. DNA of the CDR3: TGTGCCAGCAGTCCCCAGGGTCTCTCTGGAAACACCATATATTTT. Protein product: CASSPQGLSGNTIYF.

The chain combines TRBV18 with TRBJ2-7; D remains ambiguous. CDR1 is KGHSH and CDR2 is LQKENI in the germline V gene. The CDR3 length is 12 residues. Deletions cut 0 bases from V and 0 bases from J, with 0 bases between. The CDR3 loop is CASSPPSYEQYF. The CDR3 bases are TGTGCCAGCTCACCACCCTCCTACGAGCAGTACTTC.

The chain joins TRBV5-1 to TRBJ1-6, with D uncertain. The germline V and J ends were trimmed by 5 bases and 10 bases, with 16 bases remaining between them. Germline V lookup: CDR1 SGHRS, CDR2 YFSETQ. This CDR3 has 14 residues. The CDR3 DNA reads as TGCGCCAGCAGTACCGACTTACCAAGCTCACCCCTCCACTTT. It codes for CASSTDLPSSPLHF.

This chain uses TRBV9 with TRBJ2-7, with 10 bases aligning to TRBD1. CDR1 is SGDLS, CDR2 YYNGEE, per germline. The length of the CDR3 is 16 residues. With 2 bases clipped from V and 6 bases from J, the junction kept 11 bases outside the gene matches. The CDR3 region has the DNA TGTGCCAGCAGCGTTCACACGACAGGGGGCCAGGGCGAGCAGTACTTC. Translated, it gives CASSVHTTGGQGEQYF.

The rearrangement uses TRBV5-1 and TRBJ2-7, with TRBD1 matching over 10 bases. The CDR3 consists of 15 residues. Germline assignment: CDR1 SGHRS and CDR2 YFSETQ. V lost 0 bases, J lost 3 bases, and 3 bases stayed unmatched. This chain's CDR3 is CASSLGQGAIYEQYF. For the CDR3, the DNA is TGCGCCAGCAGCTTGGGACAGGGGGCAATCTACGAGCAGTACTTC.